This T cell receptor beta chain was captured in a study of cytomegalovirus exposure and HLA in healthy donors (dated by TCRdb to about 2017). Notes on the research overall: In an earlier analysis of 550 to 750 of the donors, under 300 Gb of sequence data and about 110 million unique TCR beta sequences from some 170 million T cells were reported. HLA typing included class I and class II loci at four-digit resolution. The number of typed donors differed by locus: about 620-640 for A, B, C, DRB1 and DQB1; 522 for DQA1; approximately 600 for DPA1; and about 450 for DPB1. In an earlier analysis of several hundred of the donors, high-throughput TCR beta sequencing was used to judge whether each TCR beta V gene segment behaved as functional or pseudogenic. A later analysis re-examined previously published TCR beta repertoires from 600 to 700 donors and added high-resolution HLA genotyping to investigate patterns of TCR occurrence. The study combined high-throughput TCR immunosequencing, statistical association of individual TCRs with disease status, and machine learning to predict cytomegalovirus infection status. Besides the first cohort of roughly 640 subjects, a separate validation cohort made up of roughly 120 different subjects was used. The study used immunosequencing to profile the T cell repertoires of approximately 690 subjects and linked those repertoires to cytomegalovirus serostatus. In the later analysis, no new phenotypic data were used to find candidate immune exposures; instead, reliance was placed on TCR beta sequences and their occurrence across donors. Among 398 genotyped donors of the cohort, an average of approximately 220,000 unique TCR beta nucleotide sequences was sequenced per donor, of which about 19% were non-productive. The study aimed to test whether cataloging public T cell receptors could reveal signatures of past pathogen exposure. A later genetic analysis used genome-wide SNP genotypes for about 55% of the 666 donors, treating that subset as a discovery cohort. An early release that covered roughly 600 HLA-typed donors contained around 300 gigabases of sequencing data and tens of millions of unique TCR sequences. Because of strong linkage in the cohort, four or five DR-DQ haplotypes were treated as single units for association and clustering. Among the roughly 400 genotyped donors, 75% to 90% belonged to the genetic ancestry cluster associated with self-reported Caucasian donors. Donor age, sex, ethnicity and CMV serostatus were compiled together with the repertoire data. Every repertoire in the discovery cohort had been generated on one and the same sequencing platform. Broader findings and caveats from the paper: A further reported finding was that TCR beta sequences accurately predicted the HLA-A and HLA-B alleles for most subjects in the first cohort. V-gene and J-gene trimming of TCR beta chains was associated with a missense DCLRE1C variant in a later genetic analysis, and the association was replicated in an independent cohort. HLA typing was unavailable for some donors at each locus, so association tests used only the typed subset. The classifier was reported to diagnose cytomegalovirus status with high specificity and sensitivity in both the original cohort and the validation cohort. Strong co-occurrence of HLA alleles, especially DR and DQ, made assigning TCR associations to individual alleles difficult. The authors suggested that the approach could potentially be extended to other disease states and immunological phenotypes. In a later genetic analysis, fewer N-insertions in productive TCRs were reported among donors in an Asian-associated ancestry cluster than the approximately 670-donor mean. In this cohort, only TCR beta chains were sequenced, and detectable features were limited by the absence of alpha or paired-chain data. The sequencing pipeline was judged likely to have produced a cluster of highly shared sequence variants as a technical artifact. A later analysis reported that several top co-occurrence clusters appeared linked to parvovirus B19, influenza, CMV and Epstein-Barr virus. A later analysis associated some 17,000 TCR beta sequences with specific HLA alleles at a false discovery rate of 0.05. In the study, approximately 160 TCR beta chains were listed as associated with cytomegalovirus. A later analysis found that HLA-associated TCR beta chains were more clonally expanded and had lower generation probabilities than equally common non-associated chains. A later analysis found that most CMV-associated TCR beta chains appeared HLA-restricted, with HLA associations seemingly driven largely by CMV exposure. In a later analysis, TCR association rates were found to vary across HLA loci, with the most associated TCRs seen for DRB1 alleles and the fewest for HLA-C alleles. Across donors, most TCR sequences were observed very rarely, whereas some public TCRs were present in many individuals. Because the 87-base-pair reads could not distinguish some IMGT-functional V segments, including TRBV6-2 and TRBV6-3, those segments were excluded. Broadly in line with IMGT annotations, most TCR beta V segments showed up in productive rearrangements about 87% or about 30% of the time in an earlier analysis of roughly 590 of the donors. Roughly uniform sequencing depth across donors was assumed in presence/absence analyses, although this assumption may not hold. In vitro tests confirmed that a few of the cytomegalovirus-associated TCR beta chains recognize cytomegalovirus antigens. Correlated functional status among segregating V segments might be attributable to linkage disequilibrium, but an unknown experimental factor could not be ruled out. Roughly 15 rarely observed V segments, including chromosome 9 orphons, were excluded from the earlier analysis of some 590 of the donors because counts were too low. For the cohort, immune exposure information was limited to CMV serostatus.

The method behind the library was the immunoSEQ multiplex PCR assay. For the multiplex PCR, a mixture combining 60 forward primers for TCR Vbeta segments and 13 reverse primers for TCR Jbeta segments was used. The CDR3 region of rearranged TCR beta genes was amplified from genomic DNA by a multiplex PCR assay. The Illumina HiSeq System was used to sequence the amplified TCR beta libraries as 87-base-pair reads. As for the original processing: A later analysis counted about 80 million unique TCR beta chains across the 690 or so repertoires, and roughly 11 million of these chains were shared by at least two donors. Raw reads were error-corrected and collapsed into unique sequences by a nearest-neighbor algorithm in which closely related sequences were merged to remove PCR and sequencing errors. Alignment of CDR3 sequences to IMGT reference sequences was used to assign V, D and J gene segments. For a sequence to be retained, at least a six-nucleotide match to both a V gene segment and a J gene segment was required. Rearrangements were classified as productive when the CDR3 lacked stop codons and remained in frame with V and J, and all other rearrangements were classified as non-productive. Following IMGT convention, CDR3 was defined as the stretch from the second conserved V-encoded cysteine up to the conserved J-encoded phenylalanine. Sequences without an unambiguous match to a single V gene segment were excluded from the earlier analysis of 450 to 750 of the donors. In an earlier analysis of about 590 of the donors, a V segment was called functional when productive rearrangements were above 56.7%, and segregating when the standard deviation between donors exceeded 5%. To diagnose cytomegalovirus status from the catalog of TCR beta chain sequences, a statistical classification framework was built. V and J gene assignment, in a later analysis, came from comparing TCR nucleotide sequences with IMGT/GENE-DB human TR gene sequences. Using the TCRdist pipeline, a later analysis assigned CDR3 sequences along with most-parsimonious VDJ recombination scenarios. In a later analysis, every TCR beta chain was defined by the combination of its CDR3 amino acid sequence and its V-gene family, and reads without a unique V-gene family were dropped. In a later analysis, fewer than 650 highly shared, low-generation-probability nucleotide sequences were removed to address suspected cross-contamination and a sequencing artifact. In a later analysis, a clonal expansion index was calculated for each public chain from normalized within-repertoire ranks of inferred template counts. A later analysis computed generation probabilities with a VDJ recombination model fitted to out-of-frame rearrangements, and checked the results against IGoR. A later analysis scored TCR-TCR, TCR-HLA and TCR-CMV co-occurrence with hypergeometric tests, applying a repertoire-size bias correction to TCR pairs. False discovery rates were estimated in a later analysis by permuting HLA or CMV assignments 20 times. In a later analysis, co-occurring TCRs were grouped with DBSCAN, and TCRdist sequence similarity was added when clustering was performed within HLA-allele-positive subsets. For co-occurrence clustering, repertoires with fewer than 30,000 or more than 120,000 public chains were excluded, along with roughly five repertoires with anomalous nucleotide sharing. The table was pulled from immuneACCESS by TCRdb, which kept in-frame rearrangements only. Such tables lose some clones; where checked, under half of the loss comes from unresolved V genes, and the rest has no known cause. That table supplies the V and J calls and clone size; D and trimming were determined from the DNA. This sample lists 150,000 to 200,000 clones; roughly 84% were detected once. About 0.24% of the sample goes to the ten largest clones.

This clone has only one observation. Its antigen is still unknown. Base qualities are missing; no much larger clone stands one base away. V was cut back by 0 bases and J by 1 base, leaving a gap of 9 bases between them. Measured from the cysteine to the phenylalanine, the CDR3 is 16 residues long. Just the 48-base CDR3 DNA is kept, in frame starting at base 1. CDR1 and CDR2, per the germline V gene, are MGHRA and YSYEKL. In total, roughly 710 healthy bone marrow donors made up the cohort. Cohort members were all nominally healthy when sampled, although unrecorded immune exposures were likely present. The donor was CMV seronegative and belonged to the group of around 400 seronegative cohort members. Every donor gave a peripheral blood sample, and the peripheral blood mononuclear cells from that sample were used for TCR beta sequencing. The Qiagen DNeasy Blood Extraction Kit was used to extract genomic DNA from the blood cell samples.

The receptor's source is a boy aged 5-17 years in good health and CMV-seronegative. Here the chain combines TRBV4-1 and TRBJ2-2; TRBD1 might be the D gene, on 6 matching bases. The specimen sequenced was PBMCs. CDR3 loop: CASSQDGGLNTGELFF. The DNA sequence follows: TGCGCCAGCAGCCAAGATGGGGGCCTGAACACCGGGGAGCTGTTTTTT.